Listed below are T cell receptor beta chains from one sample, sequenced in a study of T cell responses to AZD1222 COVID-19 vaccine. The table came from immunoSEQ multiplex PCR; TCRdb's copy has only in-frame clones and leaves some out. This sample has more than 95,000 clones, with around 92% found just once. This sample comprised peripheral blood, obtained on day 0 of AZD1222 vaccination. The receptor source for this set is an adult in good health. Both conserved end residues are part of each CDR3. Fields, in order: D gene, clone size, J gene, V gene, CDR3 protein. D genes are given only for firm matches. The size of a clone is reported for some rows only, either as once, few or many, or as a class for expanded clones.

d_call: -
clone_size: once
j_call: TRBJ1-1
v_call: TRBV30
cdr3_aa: CAWCPGTVNTEAFF

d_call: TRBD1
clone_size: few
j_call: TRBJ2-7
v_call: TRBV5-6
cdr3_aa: CASSRTGYSYEQYF

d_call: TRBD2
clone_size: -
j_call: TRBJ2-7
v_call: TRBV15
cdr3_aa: CATSIGLAETYEQYF

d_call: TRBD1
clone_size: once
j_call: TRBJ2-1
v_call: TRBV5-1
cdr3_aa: CASTRQGTVNEQFF

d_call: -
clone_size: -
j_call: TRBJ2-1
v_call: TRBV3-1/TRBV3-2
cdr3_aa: CASSRWSSFNEQFF

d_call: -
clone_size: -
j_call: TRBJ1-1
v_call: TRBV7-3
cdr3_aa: CASSSRQNTEAFF

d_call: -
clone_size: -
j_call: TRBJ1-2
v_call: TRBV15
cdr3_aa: CATNPTLLGGYTF

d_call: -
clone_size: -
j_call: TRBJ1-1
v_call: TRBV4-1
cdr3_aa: CASSQPTATYTEAFF

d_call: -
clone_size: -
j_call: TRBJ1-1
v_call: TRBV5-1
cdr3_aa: CASSPTQDTTEAFF

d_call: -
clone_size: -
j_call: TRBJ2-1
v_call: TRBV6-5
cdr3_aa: CASSYDWSNNEQFF

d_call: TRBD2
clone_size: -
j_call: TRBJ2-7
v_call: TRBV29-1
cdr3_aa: CSVDSRGGGSYEQYF

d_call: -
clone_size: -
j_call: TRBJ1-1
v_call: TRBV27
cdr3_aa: CASSLSRTEENTEAFF

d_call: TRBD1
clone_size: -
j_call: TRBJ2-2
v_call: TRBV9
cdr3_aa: CASSVAGTATGELFF

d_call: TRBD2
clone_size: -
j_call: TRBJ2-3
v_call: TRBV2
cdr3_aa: CASSVLAGGTDTQYF

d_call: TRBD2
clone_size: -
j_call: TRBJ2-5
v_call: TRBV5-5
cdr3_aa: CASSLWTSGRAAETQYF

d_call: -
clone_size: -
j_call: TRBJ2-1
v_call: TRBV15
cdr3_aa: CATSRDLGDEQFF

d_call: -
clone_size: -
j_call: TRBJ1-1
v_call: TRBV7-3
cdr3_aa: CASSQAALRPGLSEAFF